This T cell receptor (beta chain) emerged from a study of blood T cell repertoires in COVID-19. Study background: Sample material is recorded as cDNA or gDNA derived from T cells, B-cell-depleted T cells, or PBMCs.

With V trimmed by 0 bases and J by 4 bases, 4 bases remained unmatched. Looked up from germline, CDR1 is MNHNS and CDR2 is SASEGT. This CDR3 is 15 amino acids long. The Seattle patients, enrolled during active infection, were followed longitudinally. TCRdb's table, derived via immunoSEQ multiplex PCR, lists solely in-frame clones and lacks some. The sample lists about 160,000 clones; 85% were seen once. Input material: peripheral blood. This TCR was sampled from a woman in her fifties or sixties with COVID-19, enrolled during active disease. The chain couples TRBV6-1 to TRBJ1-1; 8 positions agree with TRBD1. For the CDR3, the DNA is TGTGCCAGCAGTGAAGCGTCAGGGGGCGGCACTGAAGCTTTCTTT. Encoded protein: CASSEASGGGTEAFF.